This T cell receptor beta chain derives from a study of radiotherapy plus CTLA-4 blockade in lung cancer. The germline CDR1 and CDR2 sequences are LNHNV and YYDKDF (reference sequence). The CDR3 runs 13 residues. Trimming took off 3 bases at V and 11 bases at J, with 16 bases between the two ends. Assay: immunoSEQ multiplex PCR; the TCRdb copy retains only in-frame clones and omits some. The data contain around 95,000 clones, roughly four fifths of them singletons. Source: peripheral blood, taken from a patient treated with radiotherapy plus ipilimumab. The clonotype originates from a human donor with non-small cell lung cancer who had stable disease on radiotherapy plus ipilimumab. V and J are TRBV15 and TRBJ1-1; D remains unclear. The CDR3 DNA reads TGTGCCACCAGCAGGCCGGGCCCCAACCAGGCTTTCTTT. Translation: CATSRPGPNQAFF.